This passage covers 22 T cell receptor beta chains from one sample sequenced in a study of blood T cells in healthy people across ages. PCR was performed a second time for about 6 to 11 cycles using a sample-barcoded 5' primer and a J-beta primer mix. TCRdb ran MiXCR on the 5' RACE reads and lists one entry per CDR3 protein. The data contain fewer than 900,000 distinct CDR3 sequences, 43% of them seen just once; the ten biggest clones take up 20%. The sequenced sample consisted of blood. All receptors derive from a woman aged 55-70 years in good health.

As to this clonotype: At one of its ends the junction is not consistent with the germline gene, which may arise from a read error. The chain is built from TRBV3-1 and TRBJ2-3; no firm D call. CDR1 is LGHDT, CDR2 YNNKEL, per germline (reference sequence). The CDR3 spans 14 residues. CDR3 in DNA: TGTGCCAGCATCCAAGGACCGAGAGTCGATACGCAGTATTTT. Translated, it gives CASIQGPRVDTQYF.

V usage is TRBV29-1 and J usage is TRBJ1-4; no reliable D call. Per germline, CDR1 SQVTM and CDR2 ANQGSEA. The V gene lost 3 bases and the J gene lost 7 bases, with 12 bases spanning the gap. This CDR3 contains 13 residues. In DNA form, the CDR3 reads TGCAGCGTTGATATAGGGTTCAGTGAAAAACTGTTTTTT. Its translation: CSVDIGFSEKLFF.

V is TRBV30 and J is TRBJ2-3; D gene uncertain. The CDR3 runs 11 residues. V dropped 2 bases and J dropped 6 bases, with 6 bases sitting between them. CDR1 and CDR2 from the germline V gene are GTSNPN and SVGIG (reference sequence). DNA of the CDR3: TGTGCCTGGAGTATGGTGGATACGCAGTATTTT. Its translation: CAWSMVDTQYF.

The chain couples TRBV12-3 or TRBV12-4 to TRBJ2-7; D unresolved. The CDR3 length is 13 residues. V was shortened by 4 bases and J by 2 bases, with 9 bases between the two germline ends. The CDR3 here is CASSWGVAYEQYF. For the CDR3, the DNA is TGTGCCAGCAGTTGGGGTGTCGCCTACGAGCAGTACTTC.

With regard to this clonotype: The junction departs from the called germline gene at one end, perhaps through a read error. This chain links TRBV7-2 with TRBJ2-5; either TRBD1 or TRBD2 may supply D (5 bases each). Germline loops: CDR1 SGHTA, CDR2 FQGNSA. This CDR3 contains 12 residues. CDR3 protein: CAGSLELGPQYF. CDR3 DNA: TGTGCCGGCAGCTTAGAATTGGGACCCCAGTACTTC.

In regard to this clonotype: A junction boundary mismatches the germline segment, possibly from a read error. The gene calls are TRBV7-6 and TRBJ2-3; 7 bases align to TRBD2. The germline V gene has CDR1 SGHVS and CDR2 FNYEAQ. CDR3 size: 15 residues. CDR3 nucleotides: TGTGCCAGCAGCGTAGCTAGCGGTCTCACAGATACGCAGTATTTT. Translation: CASSVASGLTDTQYF.

This rearrangement joins TRBV5-1 to TRBJ1-5; D is perhaps TRBD1 (6 bases). Trimming left V 1 base short and J 4 bases short, with 15 bases between. The CDR3 has 16 residues. Germline-derived CDR1 and CDR2 are SGHRS and YFSETQ. The chain's CDR3 is CASSLRPGDPNQPQHF. The CDR3 nucleotides are TGCGCCAGCAGCTTGAGACCAGGGGACCCGAATCAGCCCCAGCATTTT.

Regarding this clonotype: Germline and junction disagree at one end, which may indicate a read error. The CDR3 DNA reads as TGTGCCCGCAGCCACCGGGAATTGAACACTGAAGCTTTCTTT. Translating it yields CARSHRELNTEAFF. V gene TRBV7-9 combines with J gene TRBJ1-1; D is ambiguous. CDR1 and CDR2 (germline): SEHNR, FQNEAQ (reference sequence). The CDR3 contains 14 residues.

This clonotype showed up many times. The genes are TRBV20-1 and TRBJ2-3; the match to TRBD2 covers 8 bases. Per the germline V gene, CDR1 is DFQATT and CDR2 is SNEGSKA (reference sequence). This CDR3 is 15 amino acids long. After removal of 2 bases from V and 0 bases from J, the junction contained 4 bases not matched to a gene. The CDR3 sequence is CSARRAGESTDTQYF. CDR3 in DNA: TGCAGTGCTAGACGAGCGGGAGAGAGCACAGATACGCAGTATTTT.

This chain joins TRBV12-3 or TRBV12-4 and TRBJ1-6, with D possibly being TRBD1 (6 bases). CDR3 length equals 14 residues. Trimming removed 3 bases at V and 10 bases at J, with 13 bases between. As DNA, the CDR3 is TGTGCCAGCAGTTTTCAACAGGGCGGATCACCCCTCCACTTT. This encodes CASSFQQGGSPLHF.

This clonotype was seen repeatedly, ten times or more. V and J are TRBV27 and TRBJ2-1; either TRBD1 or TRBD2 may fit D (6 bases each). The germline V and J ends were trimmed by 5 bases and 5 bases, with 19 bases remaining between them. Germline V gene sequence: CDR1 MNHEY, CDR2 SMNVEV (reference sequence). This CDR3 contains 16 residues. The CDR3 sequence: CASSLPLGGGNNEQFF. CDR3 nucleotide sequence: TGTGCCAGCAGTCTCCCCCTGGGGGGCGGGAACAATGAGCAGTTCTTC.

The chain links TRBV3-1 to TRBJ2-1, with 10 bases aligning to TRBD1. This CDR3 comprises 16 residues. V lost 0 bases and J lost 13; bases outside the gene matches: 12. The germline V gene encodes CDR1 LGHDT and CDR2 YNNKEL (reference sequence). CDR3 bases: TGTGCCAGCAGCCAAGATCTAGCGACAGGGGGCCAGAAACAGTTCTTC. It is translated as CASSQDLATGGQKQFF.

V gene TRBV5-1 combines with J gene TRBJ1-1, with TRBD1 identical over 9 bases. Germline-derived CDR1 and CDR2 are SGHRS and YFSETQ. The CDR3 extends over 16 amino acids. Germline trimming cut 3 bases from V and 4 bases from J; bases unmatched to any gene: 10. The CDR3 loop reads CASSYGDRVRSTEAFF. In nucleotides, the CDR3 is TGCGCCAGCAGCTACGGGGACAGGGTGAGGAGCACTGAAGCTTTCTTT.

V usage is TRBV7-2 and J usage is TRBJ1-6; possible D gene TRBD1, 5 bases. Germline V gives CDR1 SGHTA, CDR2 FQGNSA. The CDR3 length is 14 residues. Trimming removed 3 bases from V and 8 bases from J, with 11 bases in between. Written as DNA, the CDR3 is TGTGCCAGCAGCTTGGATAGGGGACATTCACCCCTCCACTTT. Translation gives CASSLDRGHSPLHF.

This clonotype has ten or more counts. The genes are TRBV6-2 or TRBV6-3 and TRBJ2-1; 7 bases are shared with TRBD1. After removal of 5 bases from V and 5 bases from J, the junction contained 9 bases not matched to a gene. This CDR3 is 15 amino acids long. Germline assignment: CDR1 MNHEY and CDR2 SVGEGT. CDR3 DNA sequence: TGTGCCAGCAGTCGCTATAGGGGACAGAACAATGAGCAGTTCTTC. This encodes CASSRYRGQNNEQFF.

As regards this clonotype: A much larger clone differs by one base, so this may be a read error. CDR3 in DNA: TGTGCCAGCAGCCAAGAGCGGGGGGGCCTGCCCTACGTGCAGTACTTC. Protein: CASSQERGGLPYVQYF. The chain uses TRBV4-2 and TRBJ2-7; 9 bases align to TRBD2. Germline V gene lookup returns CDR1 LGHNA and CDR2 YNFKEQ. CDR3 size: 16 residues.

A word on this clonotype: A much larger clone sits a single nucleotide away, making a read error possible. This chain uses TRBV12-3 or TRBV12-4 with TRBJ2-7; 9 bases are shared with TRBD2. This CDR3 is 13 amino acids long. The CDR3 bases are TGTGTCAGCAACACAGCGGGAGGCTGGGAGCAGTACTTC. Translating it yields CVSNTAGGWEQYF.

A few counts support this clonotype. V gene TRBV7-2 combines with J gene TRBJ2-7, with D unresolved. The CDR3 covers 12 residues. Germline V gives CDR1 SGHTA, CDR2 FQGNSA. Trimming shortened V by 2 bases and J by 3 bases, and 5 bases separated the two germline ends. This chain's CDR3 is CASSLNVYEQYF. The CDR3 DNA sequence: TGTGCCAGCAGCTTAAACGTCTACGAGCAGTACTTC.

This clonotype was picked up a small number of times. This chain connects TRBV29-1 to TRBJ2-1; 9 bases agree with TRBD1. V lost 2 bases and J lost 8; bases outside the gene matches: 7. The CDR3 covers 14 residues. CDR1 SQVTM and CDR2 ANQGSEA come from the germline V gene. The CDR3 DNA follows: TGCAGCGTTGAAAGGGGACAGGGTTACCATGAGCAGTTCTTC. This codes for CSVERGQGYHEQFF.

J is TRBJ1-6 and V is TRBV20-1, with D possibly being TRBD1 (5 bases). From germline, CDR1 is DFQATT and CDR2 SNEGSKA (reference sequence). Trimming shortened V by 3 bases and J by 9 bases, and 12 bases separated the two germline ends. The CDR3 has 13 residues. This CDR3 reads CSASRVGGSPLHF. The CDR3 bases are TGCAGTGCTAGTAGGGTCGGGGGTTCACCCCTCCACTTT.

The V gene is TRBV4-1, the J gene TRBJ2-7; tentative D call: TRBD2 (6 bases). The germline V gene has CDR1 MGHRA and CDR2 YSYEKL. There are 15 residues in the CDR3. The V gene lost 0 bases and the J gene lost 5 bases, with 14 bases spanning the gap. The CDR3 DNA sequence: TGCGCCAGCAGCCAAGAGCGGGGTACTTCTGACGAGCAGTACTTC. As protein: CASSQERGTSDEQYF.

This clonotype has at least ten counts. The chain uses TRBV20-1 and TRBJ2-5, with a possible D match to TRBD2 (5 bases). Trimming took 2 bases from V and 11 from J, leaving 21 bases between them. The CDR3 extends over 14 amino acids. Germline V gives CDR1 DFQATT, CDR2 SNEGSKA (reference sequence). The CDR3 nucleotides are TGCAGTGCTAGATTGAGTCTAGCTATCGATGAGCAGTACTTC. It yields the protein CSARLSLAIDEQYF.